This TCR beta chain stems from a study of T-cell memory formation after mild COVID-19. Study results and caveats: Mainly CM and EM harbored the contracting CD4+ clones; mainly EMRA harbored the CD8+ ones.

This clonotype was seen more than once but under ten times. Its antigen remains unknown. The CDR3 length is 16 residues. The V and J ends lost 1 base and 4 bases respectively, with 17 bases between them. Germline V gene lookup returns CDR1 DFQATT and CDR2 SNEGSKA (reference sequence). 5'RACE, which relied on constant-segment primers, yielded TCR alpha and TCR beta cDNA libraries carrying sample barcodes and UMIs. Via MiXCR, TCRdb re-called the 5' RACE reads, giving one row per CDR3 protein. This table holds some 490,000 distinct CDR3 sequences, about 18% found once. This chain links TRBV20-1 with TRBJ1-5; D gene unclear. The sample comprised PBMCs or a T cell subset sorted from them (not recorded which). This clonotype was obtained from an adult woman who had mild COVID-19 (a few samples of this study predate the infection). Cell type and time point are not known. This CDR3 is CSARVWSGPRNQPQHF. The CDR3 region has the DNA TGCAGTGCTAGAGTATGGTCGGGTCCTAGGAATCAGCCCCAGCATTTT.